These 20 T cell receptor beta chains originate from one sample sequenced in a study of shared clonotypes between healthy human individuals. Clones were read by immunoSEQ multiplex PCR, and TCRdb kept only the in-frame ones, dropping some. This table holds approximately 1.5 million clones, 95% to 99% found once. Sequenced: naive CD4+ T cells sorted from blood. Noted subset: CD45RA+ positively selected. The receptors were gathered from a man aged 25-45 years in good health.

The CDR3 is CASRLAGPLHNEQFF. The CDR3 DNA follows: TGTGCCAGTAGACTAGCGGGACCCTTACACAATGAGCAGTTCTTC. The rearrangement joins TRBV19 to TRBJ2-1; 10 bases are a match to TRBD2. V lost 6 bases and J lost 5; bases outside the gene matches: 7. CDR3 size: 15 residues. Germline V lookup: CDR1 LNHDA, CDR2 SQIVND (reference sequence).

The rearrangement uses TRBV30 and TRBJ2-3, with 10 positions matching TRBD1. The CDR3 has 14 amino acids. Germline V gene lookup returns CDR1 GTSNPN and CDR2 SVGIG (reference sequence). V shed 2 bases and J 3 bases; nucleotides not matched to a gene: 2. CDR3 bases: TGTGCCTGGAGTAAGGACAGGGGGACAGATACGCAGTATTTT. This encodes CAWSKDRGTDTQYF.

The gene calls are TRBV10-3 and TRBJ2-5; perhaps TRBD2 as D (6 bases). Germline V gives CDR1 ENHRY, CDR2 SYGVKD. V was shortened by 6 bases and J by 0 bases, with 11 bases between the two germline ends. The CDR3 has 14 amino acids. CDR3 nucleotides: TGTGCCATCAGCCGCGGGACCGACCAAGAGACCCAGTACTTC. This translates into CAISRGTDQETQYF.

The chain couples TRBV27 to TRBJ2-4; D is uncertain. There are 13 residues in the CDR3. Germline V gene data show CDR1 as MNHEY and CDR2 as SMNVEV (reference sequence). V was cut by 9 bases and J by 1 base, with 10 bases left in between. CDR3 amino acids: CASRGVAKNIQYF. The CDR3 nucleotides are TGTGCCAGTCGAGGAGTTGCCAAAAACATTCAGTACTTC.

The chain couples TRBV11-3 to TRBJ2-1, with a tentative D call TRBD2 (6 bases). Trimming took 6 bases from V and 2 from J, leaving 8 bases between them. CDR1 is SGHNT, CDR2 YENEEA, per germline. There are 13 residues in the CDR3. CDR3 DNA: TGTGCCAGCAGGGGCGGGGCCTACAATGAGCAGTTCTTC. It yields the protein CASRGGAYNEQFF.

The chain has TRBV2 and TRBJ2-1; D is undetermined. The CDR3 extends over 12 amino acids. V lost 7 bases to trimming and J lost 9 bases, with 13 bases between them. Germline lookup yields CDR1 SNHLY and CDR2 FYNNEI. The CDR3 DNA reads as TGTGCCAGCACGGACGATTCGGGTGAGCAGTTCTTC. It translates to CASTDDSGEQFF.

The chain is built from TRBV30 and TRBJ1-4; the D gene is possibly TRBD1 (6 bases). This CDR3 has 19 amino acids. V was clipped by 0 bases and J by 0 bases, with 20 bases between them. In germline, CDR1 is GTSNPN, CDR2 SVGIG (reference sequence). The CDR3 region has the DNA TGTGCCTGGAGTGTATTTTGGGGGACACCCGGGGCAACTAATGAAAAACTGTTTTTT. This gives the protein CAWSVFWGTPGATNEKLFF.

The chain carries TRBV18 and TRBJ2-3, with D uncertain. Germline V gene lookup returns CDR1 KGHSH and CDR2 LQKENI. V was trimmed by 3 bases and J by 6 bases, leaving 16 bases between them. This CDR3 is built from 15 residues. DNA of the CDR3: TGTGCCAGCTCACCGGGCCAGCCGCTGTGGGATACGCAGTATTTT. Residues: CASSPGQPLWDTQYF.

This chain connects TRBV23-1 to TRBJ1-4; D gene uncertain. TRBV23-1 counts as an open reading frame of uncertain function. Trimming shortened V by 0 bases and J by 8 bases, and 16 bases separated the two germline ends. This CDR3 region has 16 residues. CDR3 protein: CASSQSRPGKGEKLFF. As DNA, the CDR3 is TGCGCCAGCAGTCAATCGAGGCCAGGAAAGGGCGAAAAACTGTTTTTT.

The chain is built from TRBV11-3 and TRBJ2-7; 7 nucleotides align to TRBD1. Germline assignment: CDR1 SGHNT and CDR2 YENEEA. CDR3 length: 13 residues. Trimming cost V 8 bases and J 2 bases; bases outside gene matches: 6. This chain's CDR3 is CASRDRAAYEQYF. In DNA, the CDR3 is TGTGCCAGCCGGGACAGAGCTGCCTACGAGCAGTACTTC.

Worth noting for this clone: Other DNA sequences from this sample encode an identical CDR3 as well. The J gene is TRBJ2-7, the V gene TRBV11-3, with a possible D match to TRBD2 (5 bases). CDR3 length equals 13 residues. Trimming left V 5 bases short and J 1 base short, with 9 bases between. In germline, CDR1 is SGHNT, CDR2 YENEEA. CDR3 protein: CASSPRESYEQYF. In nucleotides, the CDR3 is TGTGCCAGCAGCCCGAGGGAGTCCTACGAGCAGTACTTC.

Here the CDR3 DNA reads TGCAGTGCCACCTGGAGGGATGGCTACACCTTC. Residues: CSATWRDGYTF. The rearrangement uses TRBV20-1 and TRBJ1-2; D is uncertain. The CDR3 extends over 11 amino acids. Germline loops: CDR1 DFQATT, CDR2 SNEGSKA (reference sequence). V gave up 6 bases and J gave up 6 bases, with 11 bases separating them.

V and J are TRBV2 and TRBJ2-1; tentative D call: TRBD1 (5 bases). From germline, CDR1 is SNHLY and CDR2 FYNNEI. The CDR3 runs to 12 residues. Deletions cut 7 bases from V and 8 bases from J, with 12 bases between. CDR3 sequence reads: CASTAGFDEQFF. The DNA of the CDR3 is TGTGCCAGCACGGCAGGGTTCGATGAGCAGTTCTTC.

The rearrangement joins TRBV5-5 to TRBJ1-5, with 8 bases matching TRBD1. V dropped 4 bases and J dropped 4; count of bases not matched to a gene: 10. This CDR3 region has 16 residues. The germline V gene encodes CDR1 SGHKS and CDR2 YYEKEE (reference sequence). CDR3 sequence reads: CASSPSPQGANQPQHF. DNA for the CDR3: TGTGCCAGCAGCCCATCCCCTCAGGGGGCGAATCAGCCCCAGCATTTT. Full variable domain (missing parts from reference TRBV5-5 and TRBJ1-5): DAGVTQSPTHLIKTRGQQVTLRCSPISGHKSVSWYQQVLGQGPQFIFQYYEKEERGRGNFPDRFSARQFPNYSSELNVNALLLGDSALYLCASSPSPQGANQPQHFGDGTRLSIL.

CDR3 protein: CASSLALAATGTEAFF. CDR3 sequence (DNA): TGTGCCAGCAGTCTCGCGCTCGCAGCGACGGGTACTGAAGCTTTCTTT. This sequence joins TRBV28 and TRBJ1-1; D is uncertain. Trimming took off 5 bases at V and 5 bases at J, with 21 bases between the two ends. Germline V gives CDR1 MDHEN, CDR2 SYDVKM. CDR3 size: 16 residues.

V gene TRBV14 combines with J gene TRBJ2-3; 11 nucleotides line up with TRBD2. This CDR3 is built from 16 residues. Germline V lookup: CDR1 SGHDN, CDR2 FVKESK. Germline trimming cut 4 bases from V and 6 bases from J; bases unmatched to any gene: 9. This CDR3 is CASSRELAGAGDTQYF. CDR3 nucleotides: TGTGCCAGCAGCCGAGAACTAGCGGGAGCGGGGGATACGCAGTATTTT.

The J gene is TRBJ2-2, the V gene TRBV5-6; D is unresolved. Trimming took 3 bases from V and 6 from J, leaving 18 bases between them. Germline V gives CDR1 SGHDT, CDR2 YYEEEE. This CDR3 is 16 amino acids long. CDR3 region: CASSSEVGFRSGELFF. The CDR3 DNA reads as TGTGCCAGCAGCTCCGAGGTTGGCTTTCGGTCCGGGGAGCTGTTTTTT.

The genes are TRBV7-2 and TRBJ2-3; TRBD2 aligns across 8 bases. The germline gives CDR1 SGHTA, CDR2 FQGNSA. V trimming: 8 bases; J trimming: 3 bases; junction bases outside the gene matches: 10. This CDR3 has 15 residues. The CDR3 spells CASGDIAGITDTQYF. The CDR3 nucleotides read TGTGCCAGCGGTGATATAGCGGGGATTACAGATACGCAGTATTTT.

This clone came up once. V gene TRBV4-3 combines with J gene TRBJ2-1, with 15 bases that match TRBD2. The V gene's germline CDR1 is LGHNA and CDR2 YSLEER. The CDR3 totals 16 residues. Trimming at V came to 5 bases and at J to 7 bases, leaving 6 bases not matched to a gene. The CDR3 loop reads CASSVPGTSGRNEQFF. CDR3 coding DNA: TGCGCCAGCAGCGTACCCGGGACTAGCGGGAGGAATGAGCAGTTCTTC.

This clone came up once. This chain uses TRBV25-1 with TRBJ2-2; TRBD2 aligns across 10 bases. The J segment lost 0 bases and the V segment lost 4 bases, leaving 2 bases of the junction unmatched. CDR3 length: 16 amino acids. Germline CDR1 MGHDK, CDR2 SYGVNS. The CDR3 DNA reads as TGTGCCAGCAGTGGAGGACTAGCGGCGAACACCGGGGAGCTGTTTTTT. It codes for CASSGGLAANTGELFF.